In its sample, the clone carrying this TCR beta chain was seen a few times. Its specificity is unknown. TCR alpha and beta CDR3 regions were amplified from RNA using iRepertoire nested multiplex PCR. For one-step reverse transcription and amplification, about 90-400 ng of tissue mRNA or PBMC total RNA was used. MiXCR was run by TCRdb on the multiplex PCR reads, yielding one entry per CDR3 protein. The sample lists some 130,000 distinct CDR3 sequences; roughly a quarter were seen once. V was trimmed by 3 bases and J by 4 bases, leaving 6 bases between them. The CDR3 has 12 residues. Germline V gene data show CDR1 as LNHDA and CDR2 as SQIVND (reference sequence). The data originate from a study of glioma-infiltrating T cells. Study-wide results and limits: Very few CDR3 sequences were shared between tissue and blood. Tissue-blood divergence was below expectation in non-neoplastic patients, above in gliomas.

Sequenced material: glioma tissue, nonneoplastic brain tissue, or PBMCs (not recorded which). The chain has TRBV19 and TRBJ1-2; no definite D call. The sequence was obtained from a human donor with low-grade glioma or glioblastoma, undergoing nonglioma brain surgery, or in good health (not recorded which). CDR3 DNA sequence: TGTGCCAGTAGTATGAGCATCTATGGCTACACCTTC. Translation gives CASSMSIYGYTF.